Sequencing of this TCR beta chain was carried out in a study of blood T cell repertoires in COVID-19. Study as a whole: Italy, Spain and the United States were the sources of the convalescent and acute COVID-19 samples. T cells, B-cell-depleted T cells, or PBMCs supplied cDNA or gDNA.

Trimming removed 6 bases from V and 7 bases from J, with 19 bases in between. Germline V CDR1 and CDR2: SGHNT, YYREEE (reference sequence). This CDR3 is 14 amino acids long. Some clones are missing from TCRdb's copy, which holds only in-frame ones; the method was immunoSEQ multiplex PCR. The sample consists of about 230,000 clones, about 91% of them appearing once. Sequenced input: PBMCs or T cells enriched from blood (not recorded which). The chain employs TRBV5-4 and TRBJ1-1, with TRBD1 as a possible D gene (6 bases). This clonotype was sampled from a woman aged 40-49 years with acute COVID-19. CDR3 nucleotides: TGTGCCAGCACCCGGAGAGGGGGAGATCGTGAAGCTTTCTTT. Translated: CASTRRGGDREAFF. Complete variable domain (other parts from reference TRBV5-4 and TRBJ1-1): ETGVTQSPTHLIKTRGQQVTLRCSSQSGHNTVSWYQQALGQGPQFIFQYYREEENGRGNFPPRFSGLQFPNYSSELNVNALELDDSALYLCASTRRGGDREAFFGQGTRLTVV.